The rows below give T cell receptor beta chains drawn from one sample of a study of cytomegalovirus exposure and HLA in healthy donors. The protocol was immunoSEQ multiplex PCR, while the TCRdb copy is restricted to in-frame clones and leaves out a portion. The sample shows 180,000 or so clones, more than 65% of them seen only once. The sequencing input was PBMCs. The receptor source for this set is a female donor in good health and CMV-seronegative. CDR3s include the opening cysteine and the closing phenylalanine or tryptophan.

j_call v_call cdr3_aa
TRBJ2-7 TRBV4-1 CASSQGLAYEQYF
TRBJ2-1 TRBV7-3 CASSLGSLRGGRGEQFF
TRBJ2-7 TRBV28 CASSWEGPSYEQYF
TRBJ2-7 TRBV18 CASSPDISYEQYF
TRBJ2-1 TRBV19 CASSPDRSSYNEQFF
TRBJ1-2 TRBV15 CATQRGKQGSYGYTF
TRBJ1-1 TRBV9 CASSVDPPGGTRTEAFF
TRBJ2-3 TRBV6-4 CASSGTSGADTQYF
TRBJ2-7 TRBV2 CASSREGRYEQYF
TRBJ1-1 TRBV9 CASSVGGDTEAFF
TRBJ1-1 TRBV27 CASSNPWHTEAFF
TRBJ2-7 TRBV5-1 CASSTGTGTVYEQYF
TRBJ2-7 TRBV2 CASSERGGVLGEQYF
TRBJ2-1 TRBV28 CASSLRTSGRNNEQFF
TRBJ1-2 TRBV14 CASSQGYSSSPYGYTF
TRBJ2-4 TRBV7-9 CASSFTLAGGPDIQYF
TRBJ2-7 TRBV5-4 CASKLEAGEYEQYF
TRBJ1-6 TRBV11-2 CASSLGELYNSPLHF
TRBJ2-6 TRBV19 CASIRTGAEGANVLTF
TRBJ2-7 TRBV27 CASSYKSGTRYEQYF
TRBJ2-1 TRBV2 CASSDQSRGNEQFF
TRBJ2-4 TRBV4-3 CASSQEVTGAKNIQYF
TRBJ1-5 TRBV14 CASSRRLSNQPQHF